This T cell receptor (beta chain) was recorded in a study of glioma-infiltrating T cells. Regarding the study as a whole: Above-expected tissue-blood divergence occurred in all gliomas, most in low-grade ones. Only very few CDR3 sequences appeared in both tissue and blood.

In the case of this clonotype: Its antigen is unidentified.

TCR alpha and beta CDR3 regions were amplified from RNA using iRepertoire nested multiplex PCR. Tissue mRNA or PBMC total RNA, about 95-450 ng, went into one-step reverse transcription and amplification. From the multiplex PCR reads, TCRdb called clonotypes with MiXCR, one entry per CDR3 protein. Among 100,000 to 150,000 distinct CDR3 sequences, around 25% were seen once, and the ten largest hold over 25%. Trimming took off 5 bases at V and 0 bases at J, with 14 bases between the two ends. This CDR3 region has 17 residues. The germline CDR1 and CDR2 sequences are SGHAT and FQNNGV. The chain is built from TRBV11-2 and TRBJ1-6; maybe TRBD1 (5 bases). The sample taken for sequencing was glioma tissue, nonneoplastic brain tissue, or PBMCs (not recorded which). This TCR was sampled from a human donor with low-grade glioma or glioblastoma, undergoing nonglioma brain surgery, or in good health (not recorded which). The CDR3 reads CASSRRGADSYNSPLHF. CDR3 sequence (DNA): TGTGCCAGCAGCCGCCGAGGGGCCGACTCCTATAATTCACCCCTCCACTTT.